A single T cell receptor (beta chain) is shown here with its context. The data originate from a study of blood T cells in healthy people across ages. Germline assignment: CDR1 SGHNT and CDR2 YYREEE (reference sequence). The V end lost 3 bases, the J end lost 8 bases, and 8 bases lay between the germline ends. The CDR3 contains 11 residues. Combining a sample-barcoded 5' primer with a J-beta primer mix, a second PCR ran for about 7 to 11 cycles. TCRdb passed the 5' RACE reads through MiXCR, listing each CDR3 protein once. Counted here are approximately 1.5 million distinct CDR3 sequences, about 35% occurring once; the ten biggest clones make up approximately 11%.

V gene TRBV5-4 combines with J gene TRBJ1-2; D not resolved. The receptor comes from a woman between 25 and 40 years old in good health. The sequenced sample consisted of blood. CDR3 loop: CASSSRIGYTF. CDR3 bases: TGTGCCAGCAGCTCGCGTATAGGCTACACCTTC.